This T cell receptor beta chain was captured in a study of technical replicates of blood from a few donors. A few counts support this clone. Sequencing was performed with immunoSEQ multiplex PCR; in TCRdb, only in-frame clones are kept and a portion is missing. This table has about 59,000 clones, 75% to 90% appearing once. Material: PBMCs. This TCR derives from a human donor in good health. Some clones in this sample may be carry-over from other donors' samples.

The CDR3 spells CASTSSGRGGRNQPQHF. DNA for the CDR3: TGTGCCAGCACTTCCTCGGGGAGAGGGGGACGCAATCAGCCCCAGCATTTT. The chain is built from TRBV7-8 and TRBJ1-5; maybe TRBD1 (6 bases). The CDR3 loop spans 17 amino acids. Trimming shortened V by 7 bases and J by 2 bases, and 21 bases separated the two germline ends. From germline, CDR1 is SGHVS and CDR2 FQNEAQ. Based on the CDR3 plus reference TRBV7-8 and TRBJ1-5, the full variable domain is GAGVSQSPRYKVAKRGQDVALRCDPISGHVSLFWYQQALGQGPEFLTYFQNEAQLDKSGLPSDRFFAERPEGSVSTLKIQRTQQEDSAVYLCASTSSGRGGRNQPQHFGDGTRLSIL.